This TCR beta chain was obtained from a study of T cells in Graves' hyperthyroidism and ophthalmopathy. In the study overall: Peripheral blood was collected at initial diagnosis, before any treatment.

As regards this clonotype: What it binds is not known.

Amplified TCR beta CDR3 regions came from RNA transcripts. First-round RT-PCR with HTBI primers amplified the TCR CDR3 region. TCRdb redid the calling of the multiplex PCR reads with MiXCR, one entry per CDR3 protein. The repertoire consists of more than 300,000 distinct CDR3 sequences, with about a sixth occurring once and the leading ten covering around a third. CDR1 is DFQATT and CDR2 is SNEGSKA in the germline V gene (reference sequence). V lost 3 bases and J lost 0, with 16 bases in between. This CDR3 region has 16 residues. Broader study findings: Among thyroid clonotypes expanded above 0.001, most also appeared in blood.

Patients were aged 18 to 65, had disease duration under 2 months, and had newly diagnosed hyperthyroidism. Uncontrolled infections, other autoimmune diseases, pregnancy or lactation led to exclusion of patients. This receptor was taken from a woman aged 25 to 45 with Graves' hyperthyroidism that later progressed to Graves' ophthalmopathy. The sequenced sample was blood. The chain joins TRBV20-1 to TRBJ2-3; no clear D gene. The CDR3 DNA follows: TGCAGTGCTAGTGAAAGCCGGGTACCTAGCACAGATACGCAGTATTTT. As protein: CSASESRVPSTDTQYF.